This entry lists 15 T cell receptor beta chains sequenced from one sample in a study of cytomegalovirus exposure and HLA in healthy donors. The PCR was carried out with 60 Vbeta primers and 13 Jbeta primers. Sequencing was performed with immunoSEQ multiplex PCR; in TCRdb, only in-frame clones are kept and a portion is missing. The sample includes under 200,000 clones, approximately 88% seen only once; the top ten take around 0.25%. Material: PBMCs. The origin of the receptors is a boy aged 5-17 years in good health and CMV-seronegative.

The gene calls are TRBV12-5 and TRBJ2-3; 12 bases are shared with TRBD2. This CDR3 spans 14 amino acids. Germline-derived CDR1 and CDR2 are LGHNT and FRNRAP. V shed 7 bases, J shed 7 bases, and the junction held 6 bases outside the gene matches. The chain's CDR3 is CASAMGLAGYTQYF. For the CDR3, the DNA is TGTGCTAGTGCCATGGGACTAGCGGGTTATACGCAGTATTTT.

V is TRBV7-9 and J is TRBJ2-3, with 9 positions matching TRBD2. The germline V gene has CDR1 SEHNR and CDR2 FQNEAQ (reference sequence). V lost 5 bases and J lost 5; bases outside the gene matches: 8. CDR3 length equals 15 residues. DNA of the CDR3: TGTGCCAGCAGCCCCGGGACTAGCCGTGGAGATACGCAGTATTTT. It specifies CASSPGTSRGDTQYF.

The J gene is TRBJ1-1, the V gene TRBV10-3, with TRBD1 identical over 7 bases. Germline V gives CDR1 ENHRY, CDR2 SYGVKD. Germline trimming cut 3 bases from V and 5 bases from J; bases unmatched to any gene: 12. This CDR3 comprises 16 residues. The CDR3 here is CAISERDSGLRTEAFF. For the CDR3, the DNA is TGTGCCATCAGTGAACGGGACAGTGGGTTAAGGACTGAAGCTTTCTTT.

The chain links TRBV28 to TRBJ2-7; D uncertain. The V end was cut by 4 bases, the J end by 3 bases, with 16 bases between. This CDR3 contains 15 residues. Germline V gene data show CDR1 as MDHEN and CDR2 as SYDVKM. The CDR3 DNA is TGTGCCAGCAGTTCCCCCCTAGTATCTCTCTACGAGCAGTACTTC. Its protein product is CASSSPLVSLYEQYF.

V usage is TRBV9 and J usage is TRBJ2-7, with TRBD2 as a possible D gene (6 bases). Between the trimmed V and J ends, which lost 0 bases and 5 bases, there was a span of 12 bases. This CDR3 has 14 residues. CDR1 SGDLS and CDR2 YYNGEE come from the germline V gene. CDR3 bases: TGTGCCAGCAGCGTAGCAGTTAGCGGAGACGAGCAGTACTTC. Its translation: CASSVAVSGDEQYF.

This sequence joins TRBV6-5 and TRBJ1-6, with a possible D match to TRBD1 (5 bases). Trimming shortened V by 4 bases and J by 10 bases, and 14 bases separated the two germline ends. From germline, CDR1 is MNHEY and CDR2 SVGAGI. The CDR3 has 14 residues. CDR3 residues: CASSSDRGRSPLHF. DNA of the CDR3: TGTGCCAGCAGTTCAGACAGAGGACGATCACCCCTCCACTTT.

The V call is TRBV7-8, the J call TRBJ1-5, with TRBD1 as a possible D gene (6 bases). Trimming removed 1 base at V and 6 bases at J, with 7 bases between. The CDR3 runs 13 residues. CDR1 is SGHVS, CDR2 FQNEAQ, per germline. The CDR3 region has the DNA TGTGCCAGCAGCTTAGGGACAGTTCAGCCCCAGCATTTT. It codes for CASSLGTVQPQHF.

The V and J genes are TRBV7-8 and TRBJ2-5, with 9 bases lining up with TRBD2. The germline CDR1 and CDR2 sequences are SGHVS and FQNEAQ. The CDR3 runs to 16 residues. The trim removed 5 bases at V and 0 bases at J, leaving 7 bases unmatched. The CDR3 DNA follows: TGTGCCAGCAGCCTACTTAGCGGGGGATACCAAGAGACCCAGTACTTC. Translated, it gives CASSLLSGGYQETQYF. Complete variable domain (other parts from reference TRBV7-8 and TRBJ2-5): GAGVSQSPRYKVAKRGQDVALRCDPISGHVSLFWYQQALGQGPEFLTYFQNEAQLDKSGLPSDRFFAERPEGSVSTLKIQRTQQEDSAVYLCASSLLSGGYQETQYFGPGTRLLVL.

The chain joins TRBV27 to TRBJ1-1, with TRBD1 matching 8 bases. The CDR3 loop spans 14 amino acids. The J segment lost 6 bases and the V segment lost 8 bases, leaving 11 bases of the junction unmatched. Germline lookup yields CDR1 MNHEY and CDR2 SMNVEV (reference sequence). This CDR3 reads CASARGQAPPEAFF. The CDR3 nucleotides are TGTGCCAGCGCCCGGGGACAGGCCCCCCCTGAAGCTTTCTTT.

This clone was observed a few times. This chain uses TRBV5-5 with TRBJ1-3, with D tentatively TRBD1 (6 bases). The CDR3 consists of 16 residues. Trimming removed 4 bases from V and 0 bases from J, with 14 bases in between. Germline CDR1 and CDR2: SGHKS and YYEKEE (reference sequence). The CDR3, as DNA: TGTGCCAGCAGCCCTCACAGGGCCCGCTCTGGAAACACCATATATTTT. It specifies CASSPHRARSGNTIYF.

V and J are TRBV20-1 and TRBJ1-2; 7 nucleotides match TRBD1. The CDR3 loop spans 11 amino acids. The germline V gene encodes CDR1 DFQATT and CDR2 SNEGSKA (reference sequence). The V segment lost 6 bases and the J segment 6 bases; nucleotides outside the gene matches: 4. The CDR3 protein is CSARTGHGYTF. The CDR3 DNA follows: TGCAGTGCCCGGACAGGCCATGGCTACACCTTC.

V is TRBV30 and J is TRBJ1-2; D is ambiguous. Looked up from germline, CDR1 is GTSNPN and CDR2 is SVGIG (reference sequence). Trimming removed 5 bases from V and 6 bases from J, with 10 bases in between. There are 11 residues in the CDR3. The CDR3 sequence is CAWHSRHGYTF. Here the CDR3 DNA reads TGTGCCTGGCACAGCAGGCATGGCTACACCTTC.

The chain links TRBV29-1 to TRBJ1-2; 12 bases fit TRBD1. CDR3 length: 17 amino acids. Germline values: CDR1 SQVTM, CDR2 ANQGSEA. Trimming cost V 6 bases and J 8 bases; bases outside gene matches: 19. CDR3 sequence: CSVGTGGRGSYRKGYTF. In nucleotides, the CDR3 is TGCAGCGTAGGGACAGGGGGCAGGGGGTCCTACCGAAAAGGCTACACCTTC.

The chain employs TRBV29-1 and TRBJ1-2; possibly TRBD1 for D (5 bases). V was pared by 0 bases and J by 2 bases, with 22 bases between. Germline lookup yields CDR1 SQVTM and CDR2 ANQGSEA. The CDR3 has 18 amino acids. Here the CDR3 reads CSVEEGRQSRLQNYGYTF. The CDR3 nucleotides are TGCAGCGTTGAAGAGGGAAGACAGTCTAGACTTCAGAACTATGGCTACACCTTC.

This clone was picked up one time. This chain uses TRBV5-1 with TRBJ2-1; D is ambiguous. Germline values: CDR1 SGHRS, CDR2 YFSETQ. Trimming removed 0 bases from V and 0 bases from J, with 7 bases in between. The CDR3 loop spans 15 amino acids. The CDR3 DNA sequence: TGCGCCAGCAGCTTGGCGGAGAGCTCCTACAATGAGCAGTTCTTC. Its translation is CASSLAESSYNEQFF.